The rows below give T cell receptor beta chains drawn from one sample of a study of identical twins. TCRdb fed the 5' RACE reads into MiXCR, producing one record per CDR3 protein. There are 350,000 to 500,000 distinct CDR3 sequences in the sample; less than 20% occur only once, and around 12% lies in the top ten. The material sequenced was naive T cells sorted from blood. The receptors stem from a man aged 45-60 years in good health. Each CDR3 is given with its conserved first and last residue. A D gene is named only where the DNA matches it firmly. Clone size is stated in some rows and not others, as once, few, many or a class when expanded.

.,TRBV11-2,few,TRBJ1-1,CASSFRTMVGTEAFF,TGTGCCAGCAGCTTCCGGACTATGGTGGGCACTGAAGCTTTCTTT
.,TRBV19,few,TRBJ1-2,CASSIAVWDYGYTF,TGTGCCAGTAGTATAGCCGTCTGGGACTATGGCTACACCTTC
TRBD1,TRBV4-3,few,TRBJ1-1,CASSQRGHNEAFF,TGCGCCAGCAGCCAGAGGGGGCATAATGAAGCTTTCTTT
.,TRBV5-5,.,TRBJ2-7,CASSLEALSYEQYF,TGTGCCAGCAGCTTGGAGGCACTCTCCTACGAGCAGTACTTC
TRBD1,TRBV10-3,.,TRBJ2-1,CAISDARDSHNEQFF,TGTGCCATCAGTGATGCCCGGGACAGTCACAATGAGCAGTTCTTC
TRBD2,TRBV28,many,TRBJ2-7,CASRSRGRGYEQYF,TGTGCCAGCAGGTCCCGCGGGAGAGGGTACGAGCAGTACTTC
TRBD1,TRBV12-3/TRBV12-4,.,TRBJ2-5,CASSRRQGQETQYF,TGTGCCAGCAGTAGACGACAGGGCCAAGAGACCCAGTACTTC
.,TRBV11-2,many,TRBJ2-1,CASSTSWAEQFF,TGTGCCAGCAGCACTTCCTGGGCTGAGCAGTTCTTC
.,TRBV25-1,many,TRBJ2-7,CASSEWGHEQYF,TGTGCCAGCAGTGAATGGGGCCACGAGCAGTACTTC
.,TRBV6-2/TRBV6-3,.,TRBJ2-3,CASSYGLALTDTQYF,TGTGCCAGCAGTTACGGGCTAGCGCTCACAGATACGCAGTATTTT
TRBD1,TRBV13,.,TRBJ2-3,CASSVSRGLVRYF,TGTGCCAGCAGCGTCAGCAGGGGGCTAGTACGGTATTTT
.,TRBV15,few,TRBJ1-4,CATSRDHAGANEKLFF,TGTGCCACCAGCAGAGATCACGCGGGAGCCAATGAAAAACTGTTTTTT
TRBD2,TRBV24-1,.,TRBJ2-1,CATSDLSGIGQFF,TGTGCCACCAGTGACCTTAGCGGGATCGGGCAGTTCTTC
TRBD2,TRBV20-1,.,TRBJ2-7,CSARETLAGYAYEQYF,TGCAGTGCTAGAGAAACTCTAGCGGGATACGCCTACGAGCAGTACTTC
.,TRBV7-9,few,TRBJ2-7,CASSLAFGSDEQYF,TGTGCCAGCAGCTTAGCGTTCGGTTCCGACGAGCAGTACTTC
.,TRBV6-1,.,TRBJ2-7,CASSRDGSRSPLEQYF,TGTGCCAGCAGTAGGGATGGCTCCCGCTCCCCCCTCGAGCAGTACTTC
TRBD2,TRBV7-2,many,TRBJ2-3,CASSTSGGAQYF,TGTGCCAGCAGCACAAGCGGGGGCGCGCAGTATTTT